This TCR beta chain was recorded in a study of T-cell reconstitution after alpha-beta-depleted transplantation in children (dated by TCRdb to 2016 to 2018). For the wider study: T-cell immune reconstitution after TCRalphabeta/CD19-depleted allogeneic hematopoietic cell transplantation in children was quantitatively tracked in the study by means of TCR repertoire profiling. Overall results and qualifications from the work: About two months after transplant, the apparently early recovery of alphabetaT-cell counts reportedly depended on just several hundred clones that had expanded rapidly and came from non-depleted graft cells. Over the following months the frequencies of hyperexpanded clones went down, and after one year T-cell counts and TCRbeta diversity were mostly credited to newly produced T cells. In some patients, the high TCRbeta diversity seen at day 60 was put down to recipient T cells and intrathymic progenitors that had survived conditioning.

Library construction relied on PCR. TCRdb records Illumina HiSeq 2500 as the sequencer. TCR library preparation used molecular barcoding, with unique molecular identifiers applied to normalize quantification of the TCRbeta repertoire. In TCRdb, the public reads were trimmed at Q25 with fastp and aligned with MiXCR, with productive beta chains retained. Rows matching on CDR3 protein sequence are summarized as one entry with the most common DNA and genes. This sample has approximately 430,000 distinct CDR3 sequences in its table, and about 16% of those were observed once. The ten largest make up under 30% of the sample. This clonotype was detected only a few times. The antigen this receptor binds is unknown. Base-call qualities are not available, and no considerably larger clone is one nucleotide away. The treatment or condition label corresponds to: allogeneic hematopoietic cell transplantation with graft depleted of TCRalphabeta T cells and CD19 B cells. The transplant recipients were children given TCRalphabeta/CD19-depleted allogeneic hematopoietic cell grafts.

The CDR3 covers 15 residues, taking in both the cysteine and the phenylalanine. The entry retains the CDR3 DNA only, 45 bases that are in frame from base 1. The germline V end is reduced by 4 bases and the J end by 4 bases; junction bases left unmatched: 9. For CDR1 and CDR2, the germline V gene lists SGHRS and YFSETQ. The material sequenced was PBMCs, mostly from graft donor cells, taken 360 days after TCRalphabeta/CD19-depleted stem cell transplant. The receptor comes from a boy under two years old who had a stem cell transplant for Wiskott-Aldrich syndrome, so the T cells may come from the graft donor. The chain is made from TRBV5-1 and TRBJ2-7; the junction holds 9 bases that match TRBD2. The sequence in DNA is TGCGCCAGCAGCCCCAGGACTAGCGCTGGGTACGAGCAGTACTTC. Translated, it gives CASSPRTSAGYEQYF.